Following are 16 T cell receptor beta chains from one sample sequenced in a study of blood T cells in healthy people across ages. Alongside a J-beta primer mix, a sample-barcoded 5' primer served in a second PCR lasting 7 to 11 cycles. TCRdb reprocessed the 5' RACE reads with MiXCR, giving one entry per CDR3 protein. The sample includes 1.4 million to 1.5 million distinct CDR3 sequences, roughly 40% seen only once; the top ten take approximately 7.9%. Material: blood. The receptors stem from a woman in her late teens or twenties in good health.

The chain uses TRBV27 and TRBJ2-1; the D gene could be TRBD1 or TRBD2 (6 bases each). This CDR3 is built from 14 residues. Looked up from germline, CDR1 is MNHEY and CDR2 is SMNVEV (reference sequence). The germline V and J ends were trimmed by 5 bases and 10 bases, with 18 bases remaining between them. The CDR3 DNA sequence: TGTGCCAGCAGTCCCACCTTATGGGGGGCCGAGCAGTTCTTC. Protein sequence: CASSPTLWGAEQFF.

This chain uses TRBV4-1 with TRBJ2-5, with D tentatively TRBD1 or TRBD2 (5 bases each). Trimming shortened V by 0 bases and J by 3 bases, and 8 bases separated the two germline ends. Germline lookup yields CDR1 MGHRA and CDR2 YSYEKL. There are 14 residues in the CDR3. The CDR3 nucleotides are TGCGCCAGCAGCCAAGATTTGGGGGAAGAGACCCAGTACTTC. Amino acid sequence: CASSQDLGEETQYF.

V is TRBV3-1 and J is TRBJ1-2, with no clear D. CDR1 is LGHDT and CDR2 is YNNKEL in the germline V gene (reference sequence). This CDR3 region has 13 residues. V lost 2 bases, J lost 5 bases, and 9 bases lay in between. The CDR3 protein is CASSQPGPYGYTF. In DNA form, the CDR3 reads TGTGCCAGCAGCCAACCGGGTCCATATGGCTACACCTTC.

This clonotype was detected a few times. This chain connects TRBV5-1 to TRBJ1-4; the match to TRBD1 covers 9 bases. Per the germline V gene, CDR1 is SGHRS and CDR2 is YFSETQ. The CDR3 is 15 residues long. Germline trimming cut 4 bases from V and 5 bases from J; bases unmatched to any gene: 6. The CDR3 spells CASSPVTGGNEKLFF. The DNA of the CDR3 is TGCGCCAGCAGCCCCGTTACAGGGGGCAATGAAAAACTGTTTTTT.

The V gene is TRBV27, the J gene TRBJ1-4; D might be TRBD1 (6 bases). The CDR3 consists of 14 residues. V was cut by 6 bases and J by 5 bases, with 13 bases left in between. Germline CDR1 and CDR2: MNHEY and SMNVEV (reference sequence). CDR3 in amino acids: CASRVGARNEKLFF. The CDR3 DNA sequence: TGTGCCAGCAGGGTGGGGGCACGAAATGAAAAACTGTTTTTT. Full variable domain (remainder filled in from reference TRBV27 and TRBJ1-4): EAQVTQNPRYLITVTGKKLTVTCSQNMNHEYMSWYRQDPGLGLRQIYYSMNVEVTDKGDVPEGYKVSRKEKRNFPLILESPSPNQTSLYFCASRVGARNEKLFFGSGTQLSVL.

V gene TRBV7-2 combines with J gene TRBJ2-7; TRBD1 agrees at 7 bases. The germline gives CDR1 SGHTA, CDR2 FQGNSA. The V and J ends lost 5 bases and 2 bases, in that order; junction bases with no gene match: 6. The length of the CDR3 is 14 residues. The CDR3 nucleotides are TGTGCCAGCAGCGTTTACAGGGGCCCCTACGAGCAGTACTTC. This codes for CASSVYRGPYEQYF. Full variable domain (rest looked up from reference TRBV7-2 and TRBJ2-7): GAGVSQSPSNKVTEKGKDVELRCDPISGHTALYWYRQSLGQGLEFLIYFQGNSAPDKSGLPSDRFSAERTGGSVSTLTIQRTQQEDSAVYLCASSVYRGPYEQYFGPGTRLTVT.

The chain uses TRBV7-9 and TRBJ2-7, with D perhaps matching TRBD1 or TRBD2 (5 bases each). Germline CDR1 and CDR2: SEHNR and FQNEAQ (reference sequence). This CDR3 is 12 amino acids long. The V end lost 7 bases, the J end lost 6 bases, and 13 bases lay between the germline ends. DNA for the CDR3: TGTGCCAGCACTTTAGGGACCGGCGAGCAGTACTTC. Translated, it gives CASTLGTGEQYF.

This rearrangement joins TRBV19 to TRBJ1-1, with unresolved D. This CDR3 contains 15 residues. Trimming left V 4 bases short and J 6 bases short, with 18 bases between. Germline-derived CDR1 and CDR2 are LNHDA and SQIVND (reference sequence). The CDR3 nucleotides read TGTGCCAGTAGTAATTTGGGAGGGCGGGTCGCTGAAGCTTTCTTT. Its translation: CASSNLGGRVAEAFF.

This clonotype was seen a few times. The rearrangement uses TRBV5-6 and TRBJ2-5; D might be TRBD2 (6 bases). CDR3 length equals 16 residues. Germline V gene data show CDR1 as SGHDT and CDR2 as YYEEEE. Between the trimmed V and J ends, which lost 4 bases and 1 base, there was a span of 17 bases. The CDR3 DNA sequence: TGTGCCAGCAGCGGTCGGGACTTTATCCTCCAAGAGACCCAGTACTTC. Its translation is CASSGRDFILQETQYF.

The genes are TRBV4-1 and TRBJ2-7; D is possibly TRBD1 (5 bases). The J call may be faulty, since TRBJ2-5 better matches the DNA end. Germline V gene sequence: CDR1 MGHRA, CDR2 YSYEKL. The CDR3 loop spans 16 amino acids. Here the CDR3 reads CASSQGIAGIFSTQYF. CDR3 sequence (DNA): TGCGCCAGCAGCCAAGGCATTGCAGGGATCTTTTCGACCCAGTACTTC.

This clonotype showed up many times. V usage is TRBV7-3 and J usage is TRBJ2-1, with D possibly being TRBD1 (7 bases). The CDR3 has 15 amino acids. Trimming removed 2 bases at V and 0 bases at J, with 8 bases between. CDR1 SGHTA and CDR2 FQGTGA come from the germline V gene. This CDR3 reads CASSLQGGSYNEQFF. The CDR3 DNA reads TGTGCCAGCAGCTTACAGGGGGGCTCCTACAATGAGCAGTTCTTC.

The V call is TRBV12-3 or TRBV12-4, the J call TRBJ1-1; possible D gene TRBD1, 6 bases. Trimming took off 7 bases at V and 4 bases at J, with 19 bases between the two ends. This CDR3 has 15 residues. As DNA, the CDR3 is TGTGCCAGCACTCCCCGAGCAGGGGAAAGCACTGAAGCTTTCTTT. Its protein product is CASTPRAGESTEAFF.

In this sample, this clonotype turned up a few times. The chain's CDR3 is CASSSPNSASSYNEQFF. CDR3 nucleotide sequence: TGTGCCAGCAGTTCCCCTAATAGCGCTAGCTCCTACAATGAGCAGTTCTTC. This chain uses TRBV27 with TRBJ2-1; weak D call: TRBD2 (5 bases). V dropped 4 bases and J dropped 0 bases, with 16 bases sitting between them. The CDR3 runs 17 residues. The V gene's germline CDR1 is MNHEY and CDR2 SMNVEV (reference sequence).

Of note for this clonotype: Being one base from a much bigger clone, this may be a read error. The CDR3 loop reads CASSQDVEETQYF. The CDR3 bases are TGTGCCAGCAGCCAAGATGTTGAAGAGACCCAGTACTTC. V is TRBV3-1 and J is TRBJ2-5; D is unresolved. CDR3 length: 13 residues. CDR1 is LGHDT and CDR2 is YNNKEL in the germline V gene (reference sequence). Trimming pared 0 bases from V and 3 bases from J, leaving 5 bases between.

The sample holds a few counts of this clonotype. The V and J genes are TRBV5-5 and TRBJ1-5; D ambiguous. The V gene's germline CDR1 is SGHKS and CDR2 YYEKEE (reference sequence). The CDR3 runs to 15 residues. V lost 0 bases and J lost 3, with 10 bases in between. Here the CDR3 DNA reads TGTGCCAGCAGCTTGGGGGAGCTGAACAATCAGCCCCAGCATTTT. It codes for CASSLGELNNQPQHF.

This sequence joins TRBV7-2 and TRBJ2-7, with 7 bases that match TRBD1. The CDR3 sequence is 13 residues long. The V gene end was trimmed by 3 bases and the J gene end by 12 bases; junction bases not matched to a gene: 11. CDR1 is SGHTA and CDR2 is FQGNSA in the germline V gene. CDR3 loop: CASSFSTGRVGYF. CDR3 in DNA: TGTGCCAGCAGCTTCTCGACAGGGCGGGTTGGGTACTTC.